One and the same sample provided the 24 T cell receptor beta chains below, sequenced in a study of cytotoxic CD8 clonotypes in ibrutinib-treated CLL. Only in-frame clones appear in the TCRdb table, and some are missing; sequencing was by immunoSEQ multiplex PCR. Among tens of thousands of clones, 80% were seen once, and the ten largest hold roughly 7.7%. Specimen: PBMCs, collected at disease progression, from a patient treated with ibrutinib. These receptors were taken from a human donor with chronic lymphocytic leukemia.

The chain is built from TRBV21-1 and TRBJ2-7; TRBD2 is the table's D call and was not checked against the DNA. TRBV21-1 corresponds to a pseudogene. This CDR3 contains 17 residues. CDR3 loop: CASSNREERGTTYEQYF. The DNA of the CDR3 is TGTGCCAGCAGCAACCGAGAAGAGCGGGGCACAACCTACGAGCAGTACTTC.

This chain links TRBV7-6 with TRBJ2-2; D might be TRBD2 (6 bases). CDR3 size: 13 residues. V was pared by 5 bases and J by 6 bases, with 10 bases between. Germline values: CDR1 SGHVS, CDR2 FNYEAQ. CDR3 DNA sequence: TGTGCCAGCAGCGGTACTAGCTCCGGGGAGCTGTTTTTT. It yields the protein CASSGTSSGELFF.

This clone was counted a few times. V gene TRBV5-1 combines with J gene TRBJ2-7; D tentatively reads TRBD1 or TRBD2 (5 bases each). The CDR3 extends over 14 amino acids. Germline V gene sequence: CDR1 SGHRS, CDR2 YFSETQ. Deletions cut 2 bases from V and 4 bases from J, with 13 bases between. The DNA of the CDR3 is TGCGCCAGCAGCTTCGGGGCCATGAGTTACGAGCAGTACTTC. This gives the protein CASSFGAMSYEQYF.

This rearrangement joins TRBV27 to TRBJ2-7; possibly TRBD2 for D (6 bases). There are 14 residues in the CDR3. The germline CDR1 and CDR2 sequences are MNHEY and SMNVEV (reference sequence). The V end was cut by 0 bases, the J end by 3 bases, with 9 bases between. The CDR3 loop reads CASSLSRDFYEQYF. CDR3 DNA sequence: TGTGCCAGCAGTTTATCCCGGGACTTCTACGAGCAGTACTTC.

The CDR3 here is CASSIGTTVSYGYTF. The CDR3 coding sequence is TGTGCCAGCAGCATCGGGACGACGGTTAGCTATGGCTACACCTTC. This chain links TRBV4-2 with TRBJ1-2; tentatively, D is TRBD1 (5 bases). The length of the CDR3 is 15 residues. The germline V gene encodes CDR1 LGHNA and CDR2 YNFKEQ. Trimming shortened V by 5 bases and J by 4 bases, and 17 bases separated the two germline ends.

J is TRBJ2-3 and V is TRBV5-1, with a tentative D call TRBD2 (6 bases). The germline CDR1 and CDR2 sequences are SGHRS and YFSETQ. This CDR3 region has 16 residues. Trimming removed 1 base from V and 4 bases from J, with 16 bases in between. The CDR3 DNA reads as TGCGCCAGCAGCTTGCGTAGGGGCTCGGGGGCAGATACGCAGTATTTT. Translation: CASSLRRGSGADTQYF.

V and J are TRBV19 and TRBJ1-1, with a weak D call TRBD1 (6 bases). This CDR3 comprises 14 residues. V was shortened by 9 bases and J by 6 bases, with 20 bases between the two germline ends. Per germline, CDR1 LNHDA and CDR2 SQIVND (reference sequence). Written as DNA, the CDR3 is TGTGCCAGCACCAGGCCAGGGGTCGTCGCTGAAGCTTTCTTT. Residues: CASTRPGVVAEAFF.

V usage is TRBV25-1 and J usage is TRBJ2-5; D is undetermined. Trimming shortened V by 4 bases and J by 2 bases, and 5 bases separated the two germline ends. The CDR3 extends over 12 amino acids. The germline CDR1 and CDR2 sequences are MGHDK and SYGVNS. The DNA of the CDR3 is TGTGCCAGCAGTGCGCGGCAAGAGACCCAGTACTTC. It translates to CASSARQETQYF.

This chain joins TRBV6-5 and TRBJ1-5; D is perhaps TRBD1 (6 bases). The V gene's germline CDR1 is MNHEY and CDR2 SVGAGI. This CDR3 has 15 residues. The V and J ends lost 0 bases and 7 bases respectively, with 13 bases between them. In DNA form, the CDR3 reads TGTGCCAGCAGTTACTCCGGGGGGCAAGGGCAGCCCCAGCATTTT. This translates into CASSYSGGQGQPQHF.

The J gene is TRBJ1-1, the V gene TRBV2; no firm D call. Germline-derived CDR1 and CDR2 are SNHLY and FYNNEI. V was pared by 7 bases and J by 3 bases, with 12 bases between. This CDR3 comprises 13 residues. In DNA, the CDR3 is TGTGCCAGCAACTCGGCGACGGACACTGAAGCTTTCTTT. Translation: CASNSATDTEAFF.

This clone was recorded a few times. The gene calls are TRBV19 and TRBJ1-4; D gene ambiguous. The germline V gene encodes CDR1 LNHDA and CDR2 SQIVND (reference sequence). V gave up 4 bases and J gave up 5 bases, with 14 bases separating them. The CDR3 extends over 15 amino acids. The CDR3 region is CASSNSPPINEKLFF. The CDR3 DNA follows: TGTGCCAGTAGTAACTCACCCCCGATAAATGAAAAACTGTTTTTT.

This clone was observed a few times. The J gene is TRBJ2-1, the V gene TRBV5-4; 7 bases line up with TRBD2. The V gene's germline CDR1 is SGHNT and CDR2 YYREEE (reference sequence). The CDR3 sequence is 19 residues long. The junction had 21 bases not matched to a gene; V was cut back by 0 bases and J by 9 bases. CDR3 sequence reads: CASSLDGVAGVPQSGEQFF. Written as DNA, the CDR3 is TGTGCCAGCAGCTTGGATGGAGTAGCGGGCGTTCCCCAATCGGGTGAGCAGTTCTTC. The whole variable domain, remainder taken from reference TRBV5-4 and TRBJ2-1, is ETGVTQSPTHLIKTRGQQVTLRCSSQSGHNTVSWYQQALGQGPQFIFQYYREEENGRGNFPPRFSGLQFPNYSSELNVNALELDDSALYLCASSLDGVAGVPQSGEQFFGPGTRLTVL.

The chain has TRBV28 and TRBJ2-7; D might be TRBD1 (5 bases). V lost 1 base, J lost 3 bases, and 7 bases lay in between. The CDR3 has 13 residues. Per the germline V gene, CDR1 is MDHEN and CDR2 is SYDVKM. CDR3 sequence reads: CASSLLQDYEQYF. The CDR3 DNA follows: TGTGCCAGCAGTTTATTACAGGACTACGAGCAGTACTTC.

The chain uses TRBV19 and TRBJ2-7; TRBD1 matches at 7 bases. Germline values: CDR1 LNHDA, CDR2 SQIVND (reference sequence). CDR3 size: 13 residues. V lost 5 bases, J lost 3 bases, and 4 bases stayed unmatched. The CDR3 DNA is TGTGCCAGTAGTCATGGACAGGTCTACGAGCAGTACTTC. Protein product: CASSHGQVYEQYF. The variable domain in full, completed from reference TRBV19 and TRBJ2-7, reads DGGITQSPKYLFRKEGQNVTLSCEQNLNHDAMYWYRQDPGQGLRLIYYSQIVNDFQKGDIAEGYSVSREKKESFPLTVTSAQKNPTAFYLCASSHGQVYEQYFGPGTRLTVT.

This clone was recorded only once. This sequence joins TRBV30 and TRBJ2-1; no reliable D call. Trimming removed 0 bases from V and 0 bases from J, with 9 bases in between. Germline loops: CDR1 GTSNPN, CDR2 SVGIG (reference sequence). The CDR3 totals 15 residues. CDR3: CAWSVWVISYNEQFF. CDR3 coding DNA: TGTGCCTGGAGTGTTTGGGTTATCTCCTACAATGAGCAGTTCTTC.

This clone was counted a few times. Here the CDR3 reads CSAAGQTREKLFF. CDR3 bases: TGCAGCGCCGCGGGACAGACTCGAGAAAAACTGTTTTTT. This chain connects TRBV29-1 to TRBJ1-4; 7 bases are a match to TRBD1. The CDR3 has 13 amino acids. CDR1 is SQVTM and CDR2 is ANQGSEA in the germline V gene. The J segment lost 8 bases and the V segment lost 7 bases, leaving 10 bases of the junction unmatched.

J is TRBJ2-7 and V is TRBV20-1, with D perhaps matching TRBD1 or TRBD2 (5 bases each). The V end was cut by 6 bases, the J end by 2 bases, with 8 bases between. CDR1 and CDR2 (germline): DFQATT, SNEGSKA (reference sequence). The CDR3 has 11 amino acids. CDR3 loop: CSAGETYEQYF. The CDR3 nucleotides read TGCAGTGCGGGGGAAACCTACGAGCAGTACTTC.

The DNA of the CDR3 is TGTGCCAGCAGGACAGGGGTTAGCAATCAGCCCCAGCATTTT. Residues: CASRTGVSNQPQHF. The chain employs TRBV6-1 and TRBJ1-5, with TRBD1 matching 8 bases. CDR1 MNHNS and CDR2 SASEGT come from the germline V gene. J gave up 0 bases and V 6 bases, and 1 base lay outside the gene matches. The CDR3 covers 14 residues.

The chain recombines TRBV4-1 with TRBJ1-5; D remains ambiguous. CDR1 is MGHRA, CDR2 YSYEKL, per germline. Trimming removed 3 bases at V and 5 bases at J, with 8 bases between. The length of the CDR3 is 13 residues. The CDR3 DNA reads as TGCGCCAGCAGCCAGGTGTTATATCAGCCCCAGCATTTT. Translated, it gives CASSQVLYQPQHF.

This rearrangement joins TRBV7-1 to TRBJ2-6; tentatively, D is TRBD1 (5 bases). TRBV7-1 is given ORF status, its function remaining uncertain. V was cut by 5 bases and J by 5 bases, with 19 bases left in between. There are 17 residues in the CDR3. The CDR3 protein is CASSETRGQSRANVLTF. CDR3 nucleotides: TGTGCCAGCAGCGAGACGCGAGGACAAAGTCGGGCCAACGTCCTGACTTTC.

This sequence joins TRBV5-1 and TRBJ2-1; D is ambiguous. Germline CDR1 SGHRS, CDR2 YFSETQ. The V gene lost 6 bases and the J gene lost 6 bases, with 16 bases spanning the gap. The CDR3 is 14 residues long. CDR3 sequence reads: CASTIIPGTNEQFF. As DNA, the CDR3 is TGCGCCAGCACAATCATTCCGGGCACCAATGAGCAGTTCTTC.

This CDR3 is CASSSGQANTEAFF. The CDR3 nucleotides are TGTGCCAGCAGTTCTGGACAAGCGAACACTGAAGCTTTCTTT. The V and J genes are TRBV27 and TRBJ1-1; D perhaps matches TRBD1 (5 bases). V shed 4 bases and J shed 1 base, with 10 bases lying between them. The germline CDR1 and CDR2 sequences are MNHEY and SMNVEV (reference sequence). This CDR3 is 14 amino acids long.

The J gene is TRBJ2-7, the V gene TRBV18; TRBD1 is a possible D gene (6 bases). Germline V CDR1 and CDR2: KGHSH, LQKENI. The CDR3 is made up of 16 amino acids. The V and J ends lost 0 bases and 2 bases respectively, with 14 bases between them. In nucleotides, the CDR3 is TGTGCCAGCTCACCACCAGGGGGTGGGGGAACCTACGAGCAGTACTTC. It yields the protein CASSPPGGGGTYEQYF. The whole variable domain, remainder taken from reference TRBV18 and TRBJ2-7, is NAGVMQNPRHLVRRRGQEARLRCSPMKGHSHVYWYRQLPEEGLKFMVYLQKENIIDESGMPKERFSAEFPKEGPSILRIQQVVRGDSAAYFCASSPPGGGGTYEQYFGPGTRLTVT.

The chain uses TRBV6-5 and TRBJ2-3; 10 nucleotides agree with TRBD2. Looked up from germline, CDR1 is MNHEY and CDR2 is SVGAGI. CDR3 length equals 15 residues. Trimming took 8 bases from V and 5 from J; bases not matched to a gene: 10. CDR3 nucleotide sequence: TGTGCCAGCGCCCCCGAAGCGGGAGGGGGAGATACGCAGTATTTT. Translated, it gives CASAPEAGGGDTQYF.